What follows are 14 T cell receptor beta chains derived from one specimen sequenced in a study of OX40 agonist ivuxolimab in advanced cancers. The table came from immunoSEQ multiplex PCR; TCRdb's copy has only in-frame clones and leaves some out. The sample consists of around 72,000 clones, approximately 90% of them appearing once. The sample in question was CD4+ or CD8+ T cells sorted from blood, obtained in a trial of the OX40 agonist ivuxolimab. The receptors originated from an adult with an advanced solid tumor such as melanoma, head and neck, liver or kidney cancer.

The chain combines TRBV7-3 with TRBJ2-2; no definite D call. Trimming took 6 bases from V and 4 from J, leaving 18 bases between them. The CDR3 runs to 16 residues. CDR1 is SGHTA, CDR2 FQGTGA, per germline. The CDR3 DNA follows: TGTGCCAGCAGTGCAAGCCAGCTGAAGGGCACCGGGGAGCTGTTTTTT. Translated: CASSASQLKGTGELFF. The complete variable domain, with remaining parts taken from reference TRBV7-3 and TRBJ2-2, reads GAGVSQTPSNKVTEKGKYVELRCDPISGHTALYWYRQSLGQGPEFLIYFQGTGAADDSGLPNDRFFAVRPEGSVSTLKIQRTERGDSAVYLCASSASQLKGTGELFFGEGSRLTVL.

The rearrangement links TRBV16 to TRBJ1-2, with TRBD1 as a possible D gene (5 bases). Per germline, CDR1 KGHSY and CDR2 FQNENV. Deletions cut 1 base from V and 8 bases from J, with 17 bases between. CDR3 length: 15 amino acids. The CDR3 DNA is TGTGCCAGCAGCCAATTTGATAGTCCCAGGGCCGGCTACACCTTC. This gives the protein CASSQFDSPRAGYTF.

The V gene is TRBV27, the J gene TRBJ1-4; 8 bases are shared with TRBD1. There are 18 residues in the CDR3. Trimming cost V 1 base and J 4 bases; bases outside gene matches: 11. The germline gives CDR1 MNHEY, CDR2 SMNVEV (reference sequence). CDR3 nucleotides: TGTGCCAGCAGTTTATTAGGTGGGACAGGAACGAATAATGAAAAACTGTTTTTT. This encodes CASSLLGGTGTNNEKLFF.

This rearrangement joins TRBV21-1 to TRBJ2-5; the D call in the table, TRBD1, was not verified against the DNA. TRBV21-1 corresponds to a pseudogene. The CDR3 covers 18 residues. CDR3 loop: CASSPIARMGGRGETQYF. The CDR3 DNA reads TGTGCCAGCAGCCCAATCGCAAGGATGGGCGGAAGGGGCGAGACCCAGTACTTC.

This clone was picked up a small number of times. The chain is built from TRBV27 and TRBJ2-3; maybe TRBD1 (6 bases). Germline CDR1 is MNHEY and CDR2 is SMNVEV (reference sequence). The CDR3 has 16 amino acids. V was cut by 4 bases and J by 2 bases, with 16 bases left in between. CDR3 DNA sequence: TGTGCCAGCAGTTCCCAGGGGCAGGGAACCACAGATACGCAGTATTTT. It is translated as CASSSQGQGTTDTQYF.

The CDR3 region is CASSGGGSTEAFF. The CDR3 bases are TGTGCCAGCAGTGGGGGGGGTAGCACTGAAGCTTTCTTT. This chain joins TRBV28 and TRBJ1-1; the D gene is possibly TRBD1 (5 bases). Trimming took 5 bases from V and 4 from J, leaving 11 bases between them. Germline-derived CDR1 and CDR2 are MDHEN and SYDVKM. The CDR3 is 13 amino acids.

J is TRBJ2-7 and V is TRBV12-5, with D unresolved. This CDR3 spans 13 amino acids. V lost 2 bases, J lost 3 bases, and 8 bases lay in between. Germline V CDR1 and CDR2: LGHNT, FRNRAP. The CDR3 DNA reads TGTGCTAGTGGTTTGACCACCCGCTACGAGCAGTACTTC. Its translation: CASGLTTRYEQYF.

J is TRBJ2-7 and V is TRBV6-1; D unresolved. V shed 5 bases and J shed 9 bases, with 11 bases lying between them. From germline, CDR1 is MNHNS and CDR2 SASEGT. The CDR3 extends over 11 amino acids. This CDR3 is CASSYGRRQYF. The CDR3 DNA follows: TGTGCCAGCAGTTACGGCCGGCGGCAGTACTTC.

V and J are TRBV5-4 and TRBJ2-3; D uncertain. Trimming took 0 bases from V and 6 from J, leaving 14 bases between them. The germline V gene encodes CDR1 SGHNT and CDR2 YYREEE (reference sequence). This CDR3 has 15 residues. In nucleotides, the CDR3 is TGTGCCAGCAGCTTGGGTTTCAACTTGGGGGATACGCAGTATTTT. It codes for CASSLGFNLGDTQYF.

The gene calls are TRBV11-2 and TRBJ2-7, with a tentative D call TRBD2 (5 bases). Germline CDR1 and CDR2: SGHAT and FQNNGV. CDR3 length: 15 residues. With 6 bases removed from V and 0 bases from J, the gap between germline ends came to 15 bases. In nucleotides, the CDR3 is TGTGCCAGCAGAAAAGGACTGACAAGCTCCTACGAGCAGTACTTC. Translation: CASRKGLTSSYEQYF.

This clone has a single count. The genes are TRBV2 and TRBJ1-6, with D uncertain. Germline V gene data show CDR1 as SNHLY and CDR2 as FYNNEI. Trimming left V 4 bases short and J 5 bases short, with 12 bases between. There are 15 residues in the CDR3. CDR3 region: CASSVWVPNNSPLHF. For the CDR3, the DNA is TGTGCCAGCAGTGTGTGGGTCCCAAATAATTCACCCCTCCACTTT. Using reference TRBV2 and TRBJ1-6 for the parts outside the CDR3, the full variable domain is EPEVTQTPSHQVTQMGQEVILRCVPISNHLYFYWYRQILGQKVEFLVSFYNNEISEKSEIFDDQFSVERPDGSNFTLKIRSTKLEDSAMYFCASSVWVPNNSPLHFGNGTRLTVT.

V and J are TRBV5-1 and TRBJ2-1; TRBD1 might be the D (6 bases). Per germline, CDR1 SGHRS and CDR2 YFSETQ. The CDR3 sequence is 17 residues long. V lost 5 bases to trimming and J lost 7 bases, with 25 bases between them. DNA of the CDR3: TGCGCCAGCAGTAGGTCCGGGACACGAATTGCAGAAAATGAGCAGTTCTTC. It specifies CASSRSGTRIAENEQFF. Based on the CDR3 plus reference TRBV5-1 and TRBJ2-1, the full variable domain is KAGVTQTPRYLIKTRGQQVTLSCSPISGHRSVSWYQQTPGQGLQFLFEYFSETQRNKGNFPGRFSGRQFSNSRSEMNVSTLELGDSALYLCASSRSGTRIAENEQFFGPGTRLTVL.

V and J are TRBV29-1 and TRBJ2-1; 10 nucleotides agree with TRBD1. This CDR3 region has 14 residues. The trim removed 5 bases at V and 5 bases at J, leaving 6 bases unmatched. CDR1 is SQVTM, CDR2 ANQGSEA, per germline. The CDR3 is CSVLPGTGDNEQFF. The DNA of the CDR3 is TGCAGCGTTTTACCCGGGACAGGGGACAATGAGCAGTTCTTC.

The J gene is TRBJ2-5, the V gene TRBV7-9, with 7 bases matching TRBD1. Trimming removed 7 bases from V and 5 bases from J; junction bases left unmatched: 10. The CDR3 is 14 residues long. Per germline, CDR1 SEHNR and CDR2 FQNEAQ (reference sequence). The CDR3 spells CASNTEGAGETQYF. The CDR3, as DNA: TGTGCCAGCAACACAGAGGGGGCTGGGGAGACCCAGTACTTC.